The 8 T cell receptor beta chains in this list originate from one sample, sequenced in a study of patients and donors after allogeneic stem cell transplantation (TCRdb year 2020). The protocol used for the library was RT-PCR. Sequencing was carried out with a NextSeq 550. TCRdb took the public reads, trimmed them with fastp at Q25, ran MiXCR for clone calling and kept in-frame beta chains. When rows share a CDR3 protein, they turn into one entry using the most common DNA and genes. Across this sample there are about 960,000 distinct CDR3 sequences, with about 20% seen only once. Jointly, the top ten make up approximately 5.9% of the sample. The sequencing input was blood, either unsorted or a sorted T cell fraction (not recorded which). Receptor source: a human donor who was either an allogeneic HSCT recipient or a stem cell or donor lymphocyte infusion donor (not recorded which). It is not recorded whose cells these are; they may come from a transplant donor.

CDR3 bases: TGTGCCAGCAGCCGTACATCCCTAGCGGCTAATGAGCAGTTCTTC. Translated, it gives CASSRTSLAANEQFF. V gene TRBV14 combines with J gene TRBJ2-1; 7 bases fit TRBD2. The germline V gene has CDR1 SGHDN and CDR2 FVKESK. The ends lost 4 bases at V and 7 bases at J; junction bases unmatched: 10. This CDR3 region has 15 residues.

The table lists this clonotype with a few counts. V is TRBV20-1 and J is TRBJ2-2; D is uncertain. The V end lost 3 bases, the J end lost 0 bases, and 11 bases lay between the germline ends. This CDR3 is built from 15 residues. CDR1 DFQATT and CDR2 SNEGSKA come from the germline V gene (reference sequence). CDR3 in amino acids: CSARKDSTNTGELFF. The CDR3 DNA is TGCAGTGCTAGGAAAGACTCAACGAACACCGGGGAGCTGTTTTTT.

The rearrangement links TRBV6-2 or TRBV6-3 to TRBJ1-1, with a tentative D call TRBD1 (5 bases). CDR1 is MNHEY, CDR2 SVGEGT, per germline. The CDR3 has 13 residues. V lost 2 bases to trimming and J lost 9 bases, with 13 bases between them. The CDR3 loop is CASSYQGRFQAFF. The DNA for the CDR3 is TGTGCCAGCAGTTACCAGGGACGCTTCCAAGCTTTCTTT.

V usage is TRBV7-3 and J usage is TRBJ2-3; D unresolved. CDR3 length equals 14 residues. Trimming took 0 bases from V and 3 from J, leaving 7 bases between them. The germline CDR1 and CDR2 sequences are SGHTA and FQGTGA. CDR3 sequence (DNA): TGTGCCAGCAGCTTAACGGCGATTACAGATACGCAGTATTTT. It translates to CASSLTAITDTQYF.

The chain recombines TRBV4-3 with TRBJ2-7, with 11 nucleotides matching TRBD2. Germline V gene lookup returns CDR1 LGHNA and CDR2 YSLEER. V trimming: 0 bases; J trimming: 7 bases; junction bases outside the gene matches: 20. This CDR3 is 20 amino acids long. CDR3 in amino acids: CASSQDFGTSGGILWDEQYF. The CDR3 nucleotides are TGCGCCAGCAGCCAAGATTTTGGTACTAGCGGGGGAATCCTCTGGGATGAGCAGTACTTC.

The chain carries TRBV6-6 and TRBJ2-3; D remains ambiguous. The V gene lost 6 bases and the J gene lost 0 bases, with 7 bases spanning the gap. This CDR3 contains 13 residues. The germline V gene encodes CDR1 MNHNY and CDR2 SVGAGI (reference sequence). The CDR3, as DNA: TGTGCCAGCAGAGAGCCAAGCACAGATACGCAGTATTTT. Translated, it gives CASREPSTDTQYF.

This rearrangement joins TRBV29-1 to TRBJ2-1, with D perhaps TRBD2 (5 bases). V was shortened by 1 base and J by 0 bases, with 13 bases between the two germline ends. Germline V gene lookup returns CDR1 SQVTM and CDR2 ANQGSEA. CDR3 length equals 16 residues. The CDR3 spells CSVEGLAVSSYNEQFF. CDR3 coding DNA: TGCAGCGTTGAAGGTCTAGCAGTTAGCTCCTACAATGAGCAGTTCTTC.

This clonotype was seen a handful of times. V and J are TRBV27 and TRBJ1-5; D perhaps matches TRBD1 (6 bases). V was shortened by 3 bases and J by 0 bases, with 12 bases between the two germline ends. The length of the CDR3 is 16 residues. CDR1 MNHEY and CDR2 SMNVEV come from the germline V gene (reference sequence). The CDR3, as DNA: TGTGCCAGCAGTTTTGCAGGGGTCTATAGCAATCAGCCCCAGCATTTT. Its protein is CASSFAGVYSNQPQHF.